By share, the clone carrying this T cell receptor beta chain ranks as hyperexpanded (1% or more). MiXCR was run by TCRdb on the 5' RACE reads, yielding one entry per CDR3 protein. The sample includes a few thousand distinct CDR3 sequences, roughly 27% of them seen just once. V was clipped by 2 bases and J by 0 bases, with 8 bases between them. This CDR3 contains 15 residues. Indicated time point: sample taken at primary tumor resection. Sequencing covered unsorted whole RNA taken from tumor, nontumor lung or frozen PBMC. These data originate in a study of spatial heterogeneity in lung cancer. The material was PBMCs, obtained at surgery. This TCR derives from a male donor with early-stage non-small cell lung cancer. The chain employs TRBV12-3 or TRBV12-4 and TRBJ2-4; D uncertain. The CDR3 coding sequence is TGTGCCAGCAGTTTAAATTCCGGAGCCAAAAACATTCAGTACTTC. It specifies CASSLNSGAKNIQYF.